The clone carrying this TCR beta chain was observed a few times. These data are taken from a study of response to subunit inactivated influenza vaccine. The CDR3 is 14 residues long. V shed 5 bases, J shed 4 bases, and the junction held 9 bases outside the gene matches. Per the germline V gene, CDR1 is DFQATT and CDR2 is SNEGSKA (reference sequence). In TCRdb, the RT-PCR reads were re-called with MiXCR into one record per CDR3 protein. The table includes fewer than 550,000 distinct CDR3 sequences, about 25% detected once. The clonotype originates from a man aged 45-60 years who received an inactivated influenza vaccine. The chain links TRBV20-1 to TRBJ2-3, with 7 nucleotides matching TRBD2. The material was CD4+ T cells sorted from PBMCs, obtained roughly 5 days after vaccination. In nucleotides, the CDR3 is TGCAGTGCTCCCAACCCCCGGGGGGCAGATACGCAGTATTTT. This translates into CSAPNPRGADTQYF.